This T cell receptor beta chain was captured in a study of T cell clonotyping in hematopoietic cell transplantation (dated by TCRdb to about 2021). In terms of the full investigation: In the study, 135 blood samples were gathered from approximately 33 consecutive transplant recipients and their related donors. Recruitment of patients ran from 2015 to early 2017, and follow-up continued until late 2020 or until death. Results the study describes overall, beyond this receptor: Broader posttransplant TCR repertoire diversity was predicted by donor and pretransplant recipient Inverse Simpson Index values. After transplant, TCR diversity in recipients dropped, and pathologically expanded clonotypes climbed progressively between day 30 and day 180. Only a small fraction of recipient repertoires overlapped donor repertoires, with over 97% appearing de novo at the given depth. Sample size was limited, and cells were not sorted, so CD4 and CD8 repertoire contributions could not be separated.

Sample time point, as interpreted from the label and publication: 30 days after allo-HCT. Blood samples were obtained from recipients approximately 28 days before transplant and at days 30, 100 and 180 after transplant. Using Nuclei Lysis Solution, genomic DNA was extracted from unfractionated peripheral blood mononuclear cells that were either fresh or cryopreserved. The immunoSEQ assay, a bias-controlled multiplex PCR with V- and J-specific primers, was used to amplify TCR beta CDR3 regions from genomic DNA. In a second PCR step, a proprietary barcode and Illumina adapter sequences were attached to the CDR3 amplicons. An Illumina MiSeq instrument was used for sequencing of the CDR3 libraries. Under the source paper's analysis protocol: Export and quality control were handled in immunoSEQ Analyzer 3.0, while downstream analyses relied on R Bioconductor and Immunarch. Only productive rearrangements in the normalized downsampled data set went into calculating the repertoire metrics. Pathologically expanded clonotypes were defined as those larger than 5 templates in the normalized cohort. The Inverse Simpson Index was used to measure repertoire diversity. CMV-specificity analyses were carried out on the non-normalized data set to capture all clonotypes. In its TCRdb copy, this immuneACCESS table keeps in-frame sequences only and misses some clones. Where compared with another copy, unresolved V genes explain less than half of these, and the others have no known cause. D and trimming were read from the DNA, whereas the V and J calls and clone size are those reported in that table. This sample holds nearly 7,000 clones; 95% to 99% were observed only once. The ten biggest clones cover under 0.7% of the sample.

CDR1 and CDR2 are read off the germline V gene (reference sequence) as WNHNN and SYGVQD. Between the V and J ends, shortened by 4 bases and 3 bases respectively, the junction contains 15 bases. The CDR3 numbers 15 residues from cysteine through phenylalanine. Only the CDR3 DNA is retained, 45 bases long and in frame from the first base. Comment on this clone: Its antigen remains unidentified. Per-base quality was not reported, and no clone a single base away is much larger than it.

The source material was PBMCs, sampled 30 days after allogeneic stem cell transplant. The source of this sequence is a male patient between 55 and 70 years old who had an allogeneic stem cell transplant from a related donor, so the T cells may come from the graft donor. Some clones in this sample may be carry-over from other donors' samples. This chain joins TRBV10-1 to TRBJ1-1; the D segment cannot be called with confidence. The DNA sequence is given as TGCGCCAGCAGTGTATGTACGCTGAGAGACACTGAAGCTTTCTTT. Translated, it gives CASSVCTLRDTEAFF.